Given below is one T cell receptor (beta chain) in context. It lacks a known antigen. Base qualities are missing; no much larger clone stands one base away. This sample was taken from a study of control samples from healthy donors and cancer patients (dated by TCRdb to 2020 to 2022). Libraries came from the immunoSEQ multiplex PCR assay. The table comes from immuneACCESS by way of TCRdb, which keeps in-frame sequences with V and J called. Part of the clones is missing from these tables; in studies checked, under half for an unresolved V gene and the rest for unknown reasons. This sample is represented by 140,000 to 150,000 clones; about nine tenths of them were singletons. The ten largest clones represent 3% to 4% of the sample. This TCR was recovered from a man aged 25 to 45 in good health. The specimen was blood.

CDR3 region: CASRKVGYGYTF. The nucleotides read TGTGCCAGCAGGAAGGTGGGCTATGGCTACACCTTC. Recombination connected TRBV6-5 to TRBJ1-2; the D gene is not confidently resolved. Taken from cysteine to phenylalanine, the CDR3 has 12 residues. Only the CDR3 portion is preserved as DNA: 36 bases, with reading frame beginning at the first base. The trim is 6 bases for V and 4 bases for J, with a gap of 9 bases between the germline ends. The germline V gene provides CDR1 MNHEY and CDR2 SVGAGI.